The 17 T cell receptor beta chains presented below share a single source sample, sequenced in a study of blood T cell repertoires in COVID-19. Sequencing was performed with immunoSEQ multiplex PCR; in TCRdb, only in-frame clones are kept and a portion is missing. The repertoire holds tens of thousands of clones, with approximately 87% as singletons. The specimen was peripheral blood. Every receptor here comes from a woman aged 55-75 years with COVID-19, enrolled during active disease.

The chain employs TRBV30 and TRBJ1-5; D uncertain. This CDR3 contains 16 residues. The germline CDR1 and CDR2 sequences are GTSNPN and SVGIG (reference sequence). Deletions cut 0 bases from V and 7 bases from J, with 19 bases between. In DNA form, the CDR3 reads TGTGCCTGGAGTGTACACTCCGGACTCAGGAACCAGCCCCAGCATTTT. The encoded protein is CAWSVHSGLRNQPQHF.

The V and J genes are TRBV7-2 and TRBJ2-7, with 10 bases that match TRBD1. CDR1 is SGHTA, CDR2 FQGNSA, per germline. This CDR3 is built from 13 residues. J was trimmed by 12 bases and V by 3 bases; bases with no gene match: 8. CDR3 sequence: CASSFGTGDPLYF. In DNA form, the CDR3 reads TGTGCCAGCAGCTTCGGGACAGGGGACCCATTGTACTTC.

The chain couples TRBV5-1 to TRBJ1-1; no clear D gene. CDR3 length: 12 residues. V lost 1 base and J 7 bases, leaving 8 bases between the germline ends. CDR1 and CDR2 from the germline V gene are SGHRS and YFSETQ. CDR3 protein: CASSLTPLEAFF. CDR3 nucleotides: TGCGCCAGCAGCTTGACTCCCCTTGAAGCTTTCTTT.

This chain connects TRBV20-1 to TRBJ2-1, with TRBD2 matching 8 bases. The V segment lost 3 bases and the J segment 13 bases; nucleotides outside the gene matches: 8. Germline-derived CDR1 and CDR2 are DFQATT and SNEGSKA (reference sequence). The CDR3 totals 12 residues. Here the CDR3 reads CSASGLAGEQFF. In DNA form, the CDR3 reads TGCAGTGCTAGTGGCCTAGCGGGTGAACAGTTCTTC.

This clone was detected once. The rearrangement links TRBV7-2 to TRBJ2-2; no definite D call. The CDR3 runs to 14 residues. Germline V gene sequence: CDR1 SGHTA, CDR2 FQGNSA. Trimming took 4 bases from V and 0 from J, leaving 6 bases between them. CDR3 coding DNA: TGTGCCAGCAGCTCCGGGTCGAACACCGGGGAGCTGTTTTTT. This sequence encodes CASSSGSNTGELFF.

The chain couples TRBV10-3 to TRBJ2-7, with 8 nucleotides matching TRBD2. Germline V gene data show CDR1 as ENHRY and CDR2 as SYGVKD. Trimming cost V 4 bases and J 2 bases; bases outside gene matches: 16. CDR3 length: 18 amino acids. The CDR3 sequence is CAISGGAPSGGRPYEQYF. The CDR3, as DNA: TGTGCCATCAGTGGGGGGGCCCCTTCAGGCGGGAGGCCCTACGAGCAGTACTTC.

The J gene is TRBJ1-1, the V gene TRBV20-1; D remains unclear. The germline CDR1 and CDR2 sequences are DFQATT and SNEGSKA (reference sequence). The germline V and J ends were trimmed by 3 bases and 5 bases, with 7 bases remaining between them. The CDR3 covers 11 residues. The DNA for the CDR3 is TGCAGTGCTAGCAGACAAACTGAAGCTTTCTTT. Translation gives CSASRQTEAFF.

V is TRBV11-2 and J is TRBJ2-5; 8 nucleotides align to TRBD1. Germline lookup yields CDR1 SGHAT and CDR2 FQNNGV. The CDR3 length is 14 residues. V lost 6 bases to trimming and J lost 2 bases; unmatched junction nucleotides: 5. Here the CDR3 DNA reads TGTGCCAGCAGAACATACAGGGGGCAAGAGACCCAGTACTTC. Its translation: CASRTYRGQETQYF.

V gene TRBV10-3 combines with J gene TRBJ1-3; D is possibly TRBD1 (6 bases). V was clipped by 4 bases and J by 2 bases, with 12 bases between them. The CDR3 spans 15 residues. Per germline, CDR1 ENHRY and CDR2 SYGVKD. Here the CDR3 reads CAISGQAPAGNTIYF. The CDR3 DNA reads as TGTGCCATCAGTGGACAGGCTCCTGCTGGAAACACCATATATTTT.

V usage is TRBV6-1 and J usage is TRBJ2-3; tentatively, D is TRBD1 (6 bases). V dropped 3 bases and J dropped 6 bases, with 10 bases sitting between them. There are 13 residues in the CDR3. The germline gives CDR1 MNHNS, CDR2 SASEGT. CDR3 in amino acids: CASSDGQSDTQYF. The CDR3 coding sequence is TGTGCCAGCAGTGACGGACAGTCTGATACGCAGTATTTT.

For the CDR3, the DNA is TGTGCCAGCAGCTTTGAGAACACAGATACGCAGTATTTT. This translates into CASSFENTDTQYF. The chain joins TRBV5-4 to TRBJ2-3, with D uncertain. Germline lookup yields CDR1 SGHNT and CDR2 YYREEE (reference sequence). The CDR3 runs to 13 residues. V lost 2 bases to trimming and J lost 2 bases, with 6 bases between them. The complete variable domain, with remaining parts taken from reference TRBV5-4 and TRBJ2-3, reads ETGVTQSPTHLIKTRGQQVTLRCSSQSGHNTVSWYQQALGQGPQFIFQYYREEENGRGNFPPRFSGLQFPNYSSELNVNALELDDSALYLCASSFENTDTQYFGPGTRLTVL.

V gene TRBV2 combines with J gene TRBJ1-2; no definite D call. The CDR3 is made up of 13 amino acids. Per the germline V gene, CDR1 is SNHLY and CDR2 is FYNNEI. V lost 4 bases, J lost 0 bases, and 6 bases lay in between. The CDR3 protein is CASSVQPNYGYTF. The CDR3 DNA follows: TGTGCCAGCAGTGTACAGCCTAACTATGGCTACACCTTC.

This clone has more than one count but fewer than ten. The chain employs TRBV19 and TRBJ2-1, with 11 bases identical to TRBD2. The CDR3 length is 15 residues. In germline, CDR1 is LNHDA, CDR2 SQIVND (reference sequence). After removal of 6 bases from V and 9 bases from J, the junction contained 10 bases not matched to a gene. In nucleotides, the CDR3 is TGTGCCAGTAGGGAGACTAGCGGGACGGTAGGTGAGCAGTTCTTC. It is translated as CASRETSGTVGEQFF.

The chain employs TRBV5-6 and TRBJ1-5, with D perhaps TRBD1 (5 bases). The CDR3 is 14 residues long. Per germline, CDR1 SGHDT and CDR2 YYEEEE. V was trimmed by 0 bases and J by 3 bases, leaving 7 bases between them. CDR3 in amino acids: CASSLGQFNQPQHF. The CDR3 DNA reads as TGTGCCAGCAGCTTGGGACAGTTCAATCAGCCCCAGCATTTT.

The chain employs TRBV6-5 and TRBJ2-1; TRBD1 aligns across 7 bases. The V and J ends lost 6 bases and 10 bases, in that order; junction bases with no gene match: 15. CDR3 length: 15 residues. Germline assignment: CDR1 MNHEY and CDR2 SVGAGI. The CDR3 region is CASRPGTAASFEQFF. CDR3 nucleotides: TGTGCCAGCAGACCCGGGACAGCCGCCTCTTTCGAGCAGTTCTTC.

V is TRBV27 and J is TRBJ2-7; a weak D match, TRBD2 (5 bases). The V gene's germline CDR1 is MNHEY and CDR2 SMNVEV (reference sequence). CDR3 length: 17 amino acids. With 5 bases removed from V and 2 bases from J, the gap between germline ends came to 22 bases. The CDR3 DNA follows: TGTGCCAGCAGTGAAATCCCCCGGCAGCGGAGAACCTACGAGCAGTACTTC. It yields the protein CASSEIPRQRRTYEQYF.

The gene calls are TRBV6-6 and TRBJ1-5; tentatively, D is TRBD1 (6 bases). CDR3 size: 14 residues. Germline V lookup: CDR1 MNHNY, CDR2 SVGAGI (reference sequence). The ends were cut back, 3 bases at V and 4 bases at J, with 10 bases in the middle. CDR3 sequence: CASSYPGENQPQHF. In nucleotides, the CDR3 is TGTGCCAGCAGTTATCCAGGGGAAAATCAGCCCCAGCATTTT.